The 30 T cell receptor beta chains presented below share a single source sample, sequenced in a study of spatial heterogeneity in lung cancer (dated by TCRdb to about 2019). The sample's time point label, decoded: sample taken at primary tumor resection. For TCR sequencing, whole RNA was extracted from tumor and nontumor lung tissue, or from cryopreserved PBMC samples, and no cell sorting was done. Library generation was performed with 5' RACE. Data came from a NextSeq 500. TCRdb trimmed public reads at Q25 via fastp, called clones via MiXCR and kept in-frame beta chains. Here each entry gathers all rows of one CDR3 protein and keeps the most common genes and DNA. This sample lists thousands of distinct CDR3 sequences; 24% were detected once. Of the sample, about 26% falls within the top ten clones. The material was PBMCs, obtained at surgery. These receptors were obtained from a female donor with early-stage non-small cell lung cancer.

This clonotype qualifies as medium-sized. This beta chain represents an off-target read in a library built for alpha chains; its size is of limited meaning. Here the CDR3 DNA reads TGTGCCAGCAGCAGCCGGGGGGCCCACGGGGAGCTGTTTTTT. Its translation: CASSSRGAHGELFF. This chain uses TRBV28 with TRBJ2-2; maybe TRBD2 (7 bases). The CDR3 extends over 14 amino acids. CDR1 MDHEN and CDR2 SYDVKM come from the germline V gene. With 6 bases removed from V and 7 bases from J, the gap between germline ends came to 15 bases.

Relative to its sample, this clonotype is large. This beta chain is off target for a library built for alpha chains, so its abundance means little. This chain links TRBV27 with TRBJ2-7; 8 positions agree with TRBD2. CDR3 length: 12 amino acids. Germline trimming cut 5 bases from V and 3 bases from J; bases unmatched to any gene: 0. Germline V gene sequence: CDR1 MNHEY, CDR2 SMNVEV (reference sequence). The CDR3 reads CASSTSGYEQYF. The DNA for the CDR3 is TGTGCCAGCAGTACTAGCGGCTACGAGCAGTACTTC.

By share, this clonotype ranks as medium-sized. This beta chain was picked up by a library intended for alpha chains and is off target, so its count carries little meaning. The chain joins TRBV7-6 to TRBJ2-1, with 9 bases lining up with TRBD2. Germline CDR1 reads SGHVS; CDR2 reads FNYEAQ. The CDR3 has 13 residues. Germline trimming cut 4 bases from V and 8 bases from J; bases unmatched to any gene: 3. The CDR3 is CASSSTSGHEQFF. In DNA form, the CDR3 reads TGTGCCAGCAGCTCAACTAGCGGGCATGAGCAGTTCTTC. The full variable domain, with the rest looked up from reference TRBV7-6 and TRBJ2-1, is GAGVSQSPRYKVTKRGQDVALRCDPISGHVSLYWYRQALGQGPEFLTYFNYEAQQDKSGLPNDRFSAERPEGSISTLTIQRTEQRDSAMYRCASSSTSGHEQFFGPGTRLTVL.

With regard to this clonotype: The library was designed around alpha chains, so this beta chain is a stray read whose abundance carries little weight. The V and J genes are TRBV5-4 and TRBJ2-1, with D hard to call. This CDR3 spans 13 amino acids. V was shortened by 7 bases and J by 10 bases, with 18 bases between the two germline ends. Per germline, CDR1 SGHNT and CDR2 YYREEE (reference sequence). The chain's CDR3 is CASSQMGFPEQFF. The CDR3 coding sequence is TGTGCCAGCTCCCAAATGGGTTTTCCGGAGCAGTTCTTC.

This clonotype has just one count. This beta chain is off target for a library built for alpha chains, so its abundance means little. The rearrangement links TRBV18 to TRBJ2-3; D is unclear. Germline V gene sequence: CDR1 KGHSH, CDR2 LQKENI. The CDR3 has 14 amino acids. The V end lost 5 bases, the J end lost 0 bases, and 9 bases lay between the germline ends. The CDR3 sequence is CASSAGSSTDTQYF. The CDR3 coding sequence is TGTGCCAGCTCAGCAGGTTCTAGCACAGATACGCAGTATTTT.

This clonotype appeared a few times. The library was designed around alpha chains, so this beta chain is a stray read whose abundance carries little weight. The rearrangement joins TRBV29-1 to TRBJ2-6; 9 positions agree with TRBD1. The J segment lost 0 bases and the V segment lost 5 bases, leaving 2 bases of the junction unmatched. Germline V gene lookup returns CDR1 SQVTM and CDR2 ANQGSEA. This CDR3 is 15 amino acids long. CDR3 protein: CSVWDRVSGANVLTF. CDR3 coding DNA: TGCAGCGTTTGGGACAGGGTCTCTGGGGCCAACGTCCTGACTTTC.

With regard to this clonotype: Within a library made for alpha chains, this beta chain is off target, and its count is uninformative. V gene TRBV5-1 combines with J gene TRBJ2-1; a possible D gene is TRBD2 (5 bases). Trimming pared 0 bases from V and 7 bases from J, leaving 11 bases between. In germline, CDR1 is SGHRS, CDR2 YFSETQ. The CDR3 sequence is 14 residues long. CDR3: CASSLASGLNEQFF. Here the CDR3 DNA reads TGCGCCAGCAGCTTGGCTTCGGGATTGAATGAGCAGTTCTTC.

This clonotype counts as medium-sized. Little can be read into the size of this beta chain, an off-target read in a library designed for alpha chains. The chain recombines TRBV9 with TRBJ2-3, with 8 positions matching TRBD1. Losses at the gene ends were 4 bases for V and 2 bases for J; bases not matched to a gene: 6. CDR1 SGDLS and CDR2 YYNGEE come from the germline V gene. The CDR3 spans 15 residues. The CDR3 DNA sequence: TGTGCCAGCAGCTTCAGGGGGCTATACACAGATACGCAGTATTTT. Protein product: CASSFRGLYTDTQYF.

This clonotype was picked up one time. The library was built for alpha chains, so this beta chain is an off-target read and its size means little. The gene calls are TRBV6-6 and TRBJ1-4; D ambiguous. The V gene lost 4 bases and the J gene lost 0 bases, with 12 bases spanning the gap. The CDR3 has 16 residues. Germline V gene lookup returns CDR1 MNHNY and CDR2 SVGAGI (reference sequence). This chain's CDR3 is CASSFPPFATNEKLFF. In nucleotides, the CDR3 is TGTGCCAGCAGTTTTCCCCCCTTTGCAACTAATGAAAAACTGTTTTTT.

Details on this clonotype: This beta chain is off target for a library built for alpha chains, so its abundance means little. V usage is TRBV19 and J usage is TRBJ2-7, with a possible D match to TRBD2 (5 bases). Germline V gene data show CDR1 as LNHDA and CDR2 as SQIVND (reference sequence). Trimming shortened V by 3 bases and J by 2 bases, and 8 bases separated the two germline ends. The CDR3 runs to 13 residues. CDR3 nucleotides: TGTGCCAGTAGTATCGGGAAACCCTACGAGCAGTACTTC. Protein sequence: CASSIGKPYEQYF.

This clonotype occurred a few times. A library made for alpha chains picked up this beta chain off target, so its size means little. The chain recombines TRBV29-1 with TRBJ2-7; TRBD2 matches at 8 bases. J lost 4 bases, V lost 5 bases, and 10 bases had no gene match. The length of the CDR3 is 14 residues. Germline CDR1 and CDR2: SQVTM and ANQGSEA. Written as DNA, the CDR3 is TGCAGCGTTACCCGGGAGGGGCTAGGGTACGAGCAGTACTTC. Amino acid sequence: CSVTREGLGYEQYF.

This clonotype is medium-sized in the sample. This beta chain is a stray read from a library made for alpha chains; its abundance is not meaningful. The rearrangement joins TRBV28 to TRBJ2-7; 10 bases match TRBD2. The junction had 14 bases not matched to a gene; V was cut back by 6 bases and J by 6 bases. The germline CDR1 and CDR2 sequences are MDHEN and SYDVKM. The CDR3 consists of 16 residues. CDR3 in amino acids: CASSRKLAGPSREQYF. CDR3 bases: TGTGCCAGCAGCCGAAAACTAGCGGGACCCAGTCGCGAGCAGTACTTC.

In its sample, this clonotype ranks as medium-sized. The size of this beta chain means little, since it is a stray read in a library made for alpha chains. The gene calls are TRBV10-3 and TRBJ2-2, with 9 bases lining up with TRBD1. V shed 5 bases and J 0 bases; nucleotides not matched to a gene: 7. CDR1 and CDR2 from the germline V gene are ENHRY and SYGVKD. The CDR3 is made up of 17 amino acids. CDR3 loop: CAISRTGGETNTGELFF. The CDR3 region has the DNA TGTGCCATCAGTCGAACAGGGGGCGAGACGAACACCGGGGAGCTGTTTTTT.

Details on this clonotype: This beta chain represents an off-target read in a library built for alpha chains; its size is of limited meaning. V and J are TRBV6-2 or TRBV6-3 and TRBJ2-2; 9 nucleotides agree with TRBD1. The CDR3 loop spans 19 amino acids. The V gene end was trimmed by 6 bases and the J gene end by 7 bases; junction bases not matched to a gene: 21. CDR1 is MNHEY and CDR2 is SVGEGT in the germline V gene. The CDR3 is CASRHTSGQGWATGGELFF. CDR3 DNA: TGTGCCAGCAGACATACTTCGGGACAGGGATGGGCCACCGGCGGGGAGCTGTTTTTT.

As to this clonotype: This beta chain is a stray read from a library made for alpha chains; its abundance is not meaningful. V usage is TRBV7-2 and J usage is TRBJ1-2; 8 bases are a match to TRBD1. This CDR3 has 13 amino acids. Germline trimming cut 5 bases from V and 8 bases from J; bases unmatched to any gene: 7. Germline CDR1 SGHTA, CDR2 FQGNSA. Written as DNA, the CDR3 is TGTGCCAGCAGCCGGGGACAGGTGCAGGGCTACACCTTC. This codes for CASSRGQVQGYTF.

Note on this clonotype: This beta chain came through as a stray read in a library set up for alpha chains, and its size says little. The chain combines TRBV5-1 with TRBJ2-1, with a possible D match to TRBD1 (5 bases). There are 14 residues in the CDR3. Per germline, CDR1 SGHRS and CDR2 YFSETQ. Trimming cost V 2 bases and J 8 bases, with 14 bases left between them. Written as DNA, the CDR3 is TGCGCCAGCAGCTTAATCCCAGGGCAAGATGAGCAGTTCTTC. This codes for CASSLIPGQDEQFF.

In the case of this clonotype: This beta chain turned up in a library designed for alpha chains; as an off-target read, its abundance says little. This chain joins TRBV5-1 and TRBJ2-5, with 9 bases matching TRBD2. This CDR3 region has 16 residues. Germline CDR1 SGHRS, CDR2 YFSETQ. The V and J ends lost 4 bases and 4 bases, in that order; junction bases with no gene match: 11. CDR3 sequence (DNA): TGCGCCAGCAGCCGAGCCGCCGTAGCGGGAGCAGAGACCCAGTACTTC. Its protein product is CASSRAAVAGAETQYF.

Notes on this clonotype: Since it is a stray read in a library aimed at alpha chains, this beta chain has a size that is not meaningful. The chain is built from TRBV24-1 and TRBJ2-2; TRBD1 aligns across 7 bases. The CDR3 is 14 residues long. In germline, CDR1 is KGHDR, CDR2 SFDVKD. The V gene end was trimmed by 9 bases and the J gene end by 1 base; junction bases not matched to a gene: 4. This chain's CDR3 is CATGRQGNTGELFF. The DNA of the CDR3 is TGTGCCACCGGAAGACAGGGGAACACCGGGGAGCTGTTTTTT.

In regard to this clonotype: This beta chain is a stray read from a library made for alpha chains; its abundance is not meaningful. The chain links TRBV28 to TRBJ2-3; D is uncertain. V lost 6 bases and J lost 3, with 10 bases in between. The length of the CDR3 is 13 residues. The germline CDR1 and CDR2 sequences are MDHEN and SYDVKM. The CDR3 spells CASSPFETDTQYF. The CDR3 DNA follows: TGTGCCAGCAGCCCGTTTGAGACAGATACGCAGTATTTT.

About this clonotype itself: This beta chain represents an off-target read in a library built for alpha chains; its size is of limited meaning. The chain links TRBV6-2 or TRBV6-3 to TRBJ2-7, with a possible D match to TRBD1 (5 bases). Between the trimmed V and J ends, which lost 6 bases and 6 bases, there was a span of 15 bases. From germline, CDR1 is MNHEY and CDR2 SVGEGT. CDR3 length: 13 residues. The CDR3 protein is CASRPPAGFEQYF. The CDR3 DNA reads TGTGCCAGCAGGCCACCTGCAGGGTTCGAGCAGTACTTC.

Only a few counts were recorded for this clonotype. Since the library was made to target alpha chains, this beta chain is a stray read and its abundance is not meaningful. The chain uses TRBV6-2 or TRBV6-3 and TRBJ2-7; D is perhaps TRBD2 (6 bases). The length of the CDR3 is 13 residues. V was cut by 5 bases and J by 6 bases, with 14 bases left in between. The V gene's germline CDR1 is MNHEY and CDR2 SVGEGT. The CDR3 here is CASSAGRWVEQYF. The DNA for the CDR3 is TGTGCCAGCAGTGCGGGACGGTGGGTCGAGCAGTACTTC.

By its share, this clonotype is medium-sized (0.01 to 0.1%). This beta chain represents an off-target read in a library built for alpha chains; its size is of limited meaning. V is TRBV5-5 and J is TRBJ2-2, with D maybe TRBD2 (6 bases). The CDR3 has 18 amino acids. With 4 bases removed from V and 1 base from J, the gap between germline ends came to 20 bases. The germline CDR1 and CDR2 sequences are SGHKS and YYEKEE (reference sequence). Written as DNA, the CDR3 is TGTGCCAGCAGCGGCTTCGGGGCGGATAGCGGGAACACCGGGGAGCTGTTTTTT. Protein product: CASSGFGADSGNTGELFF.

As to this clonotype: Because this beta chain is a stray read in a library intended to capture alpha chains, its abundance should not be given much weight. The chain links TRBV18 to TRBJ2-3; no clear D gene. Germline CDR1 KGHSH, CDR2 LQKENI. Deletions cut 3 bases from V and 4 bases from J, with 8 bases between. The CDR3 is 13 residues long. The CDR3 DNA reads TGTGCCAGCTCACCGCTGGGCGCAGATACGCAGTATTTT. Amino acids: CASSPLGADTQYF.

A note on this clonotype: With the library built for alpha chains, this beta chain is off target and its frequency is not meaningful. V and J are TRBV28 and TRBJ2-1; perhaps TRBD2 as D (5 bases). Germline assignment: CDR1 MDHEN and CDR2 SYDVKM. The V gene lost 8 bases and the J gene lost 4 bases, with 15 bases spanning the gap. This CDR3 region has 14 residues. The CDR3 region is CASGKRSLYNEQFF. The DNA for the CDR3 is TGTGCCAGCGGAAAGCGGAGCTTATACAATGAGCAGTTCTTC.

This clonotype was found once. In a library made to pick up alpha chains, this beta chain is a stray read with a size that means little. The chain combines TRBV9 with TRBJ2-2; D possibly matches TRBD1 or TRBD2 (5 bases each). The CDR3 covers 15 residues. Germline CDR1 reads SGDLS; CDR2 reads YYNGEE. V lost 0 bases, J lost 3 bases, and 9 bases lay in between. The CDR3 loop is CASSVVKGHTGELFF. For the CDR3, the DNA is TGTGCCAGCAGCGTAGTCAAGGGACACACCGGGGAGCTGTTTTTT.

In its sample, this clonotype is medium-sized. Little can be read into the size of this beta chain, an off-target read in a library designed for alpha chains. The J gene is TRBJ2-3, the V gene TRBV6-2 or TRBV6-3, with TRBD2 identical over 9 bases. The CDR3 contains 18 residues. The ends lost 4 bases at V and 6 bases at J; junction bases unmatched: 17. Germline CDR1 reads MNHEY; CDR2 reads SVGEGT. The CDR3 protein is CASSWTGFAGGPSDTQYF. The CDR3 DNA sequence: TGTGCCAGCAGTTGGACGGGTTTCGCGGGAGGGCCAAGTGATACGCAGTATTTT.

This clonotype was observed a few times. This beta chain lies outside the target of a library built for alpha chains; its clone size means little. V is TRBV7-9 and J is TRBJ2-1; D gene uncertain. Per germline, CDR1 SEHNR and CDR2 FQNEAQ (reference sequence). The CDR3 runs to 15 residues. The germline V and J ends were trimmed by 1 base and 7 bases, with 14 bases remaining between them. The CDR3 is CASSLGGLKRNEQFF. CDR3 coding DNA: TGTGCCAGCAGCTTAGGTGGCCTAAAGAGGAATGAGCAGTTCTTC.

As regards this clonotype: This beta chain came through as a stray read in a library set up for alpha chains, and its size says little. V and J are TRBV28 and TRBJ1-2, with a weak D call TRBD1 (6 bases). Trimming shortened V by 1 base and J by 8 bases, and 14 bases separated the two germline ends. The CDR3 is 14 residues long. Germline V gene lookup returns CDR1 MDHEN and CDR2 SYDVKM. In DNA, the CDR3 is TGTGCCAGCAGTTTATTCTCAGGGGTGGGCGGCTACACCTTC. Protein sequence: CASSLFSGVGGYTF.

This clonotype ranks as medium-sized. As an off-target read in a library built for alpha chains, this beta chain has a frequency of little significance. The V gene is TRBV5-1, the J gene TRBJ2-7, with D tentatively TRBD1 (5 bases). CDR3 length: 11 amino acids. V dropped 8 bases and J dropped 5 bases, with 11 bases sitting between them. Germline V CDR1 and CDR2: SGHRS, YFSETQ. The CDR3 DNA follows: TGCGCCAGTCCAAGGGGCCACGAGCAGTACTTC. It specifies CASPRGHEQYF.

This clonotype is medium-sized in the sample. Being off target in a library aimed at alpha chains, this beta chain has a size of little meaning. V is TRBV12-3 or TRBV12-4 and J is TRBJ2-2; maybe TRBD1 (6 bases). This CDR3 comprises 13 residues. V lost 6 bases, J lost 8 bases, and 13 bases lay in between. The chain's CDR3 is CASSLTGLGELFF. The DNA of the CDR3 is TGTGCCAGCAGCCTAACAGGGCTAGGGGAGCTGTTTTTT.